This T cell receptor beta chain is drawn from a study of Graves' ophthalmopathy and Graves' hyperthyroidism. The authors isolated PBMCs from 10 ml of fresh peripheral blood. This clonotype was seen repeatedly, ten times or more. The antigen is not known. This CDR3 region has 13 residues. Germline lookup yields CDR1 DFQATT and CDR2 SNEGSKA (reference sequence). Between the trimmed V and J ends, which lost 3 bases and 6 bases, there was a span of 14 bases. RNA transcripts served as template for amplifying TCR beta CDR3 sequences. The authors performed first-round RT-PCR with HTBI primers and then a second-round multiplex PCR. TCRdb re-derived calls from the multiplex PCR reads in MiXCR, one entry per CDR3 protein. The sample lists about 740,000 distinct CDR3 sequences; roughly 40% were seen once. General study results and limits: The majority of expanded thyroid clonotypes above 0.001 frequency also occurred in blood.

Sequenced sample: peripheral blood. The chain is built from TRBV20-1 and TRBJ1-1, with unresolved D. The receptor's source is an adult man with Graves' ophthalmopathy. The CDR3 sequence is CSASPDPGAEAFF. The CDR3 nucleotides are TGCAGTGCTAGCCCAGACCCTGGCGCTGAAGCTTTCTTT.